This entry lists 26 T cell receptor beta chains sequenced from one sample in a study of patients and donors after allogeneic stem cell transplantation. TCRdb analysed the RT-PCR reads with MiXCR anew, one entry per CDR3 protein. The repertoire holds 17,000 or so distinct CDR3 sequences, with under 30% as singletons. Sequenced material: blood, either unsorted or a sorted T cell fraction (not recorded which). These receptors originate from a human donor who was either an allogeneic HSCT recipient or a stem cell or donor lymphocyte infusion donor (not recorded which). It is not recorded whose cells these are; they may come from a transplant donor.

The chain has TRBV24-1 and TRBJ2-3; perhaps TRBD2 as D (6 bases). The germline V gene has CDR1 KGHDR and CDR2 SFDVKD. Trimming removed 3 bases at V and 9 bases at J, with 15 bases between. CDR3 length: 14 residues. CDR3 sequence: CATSDPRLVWTQYF. DNA for the CDR3: TGTGCCACCAGTGATCCGAGACTAGTTTGGACGCAGTATTTT.

The rearrangement links TRBV12-3 or TRBV12-4 to TRBJ1-5; possibly TRBD1 for D (5 bases). The CDR3 totals 12 residues. Trimming stripped 5 bases from V and 7 bases from J, with 9 bases between. CDR3 sequence: CASSPNRQPQHF. DNA for the CDR3: TGTGCCAGCAGTCCAAACAGGCAGCCCCAGCATTTT.

The chain employs TRBV24-1 and TRBJ1-2; 7 bases agree with TRBD1. The CDR3 is 14 residues long. After removal of 5 bases from V and 6 bases from J, the junction contained 8 bases not matched to a gene. Germline V CDR1 and CDR2: KGHDR, SFDVKD. CDR3 protein: CATSAPGTVNGYTF. As DNA, the CDR3 is TGTGCCACCAGTGCCCCCGGGACAGTAAATGGCTACACCTTC.

In its sample, this clonotype was seen a few times. The chain carries TRBV11-2 and TRBJ1-1, with D unclear. The CDR3 has 14 amino acids. The germline V gene encodes CDR1 SGHAT and CDR2 FQNNGV. Trimming removed 0 bases from V and 1 base from J, with 6 bases in between. CDR3 bases: TGTGCCAGCAGCTTAGATCAGGCGAACACTGAAGCTTTCTTT. It encodes CASSLDQANTEAFF.

This clonotype appeared a few times. Given a much more abundant clone one base away, this may be a read error. The V call is TRBV25-1, the J call TRBJ1-4; 7 nucleotides align to TRBD1. With 6 bases clipped from V and 8 bases from J, the junction kept 9 bases outside the gene matches. There are 14 residues in the CDR3. Germline V lookup: CDR1 MGHDK, CDR2 SYGVNS. CDR3: CASRWTGGAEKLFF. The CDR3 DNA reads as TGTGCCAGCAGGTGGACAGGCGGCGCGGAAAAACTGTTTTTT.

This clonotype has just a few counts. V is TRBV19 and J is TRBJ1-5, with D perhaps matching TRBD1 (6 bases). Germline assignment: CDR1 LNHDA and CDR2 SQIVND (reference sequence). The CDR3 is 15 amino acids. Trimming cost V 5 bases and J 3 bases, with 14 bases left between them. The DNA for the CDR3 is TGTGCCAGTAGTGAAGGGGGTACTCTCAATCAGCCCCAGCATTTT. Its protein is CASSEGGTLNQPQHF.

The chain couples TRBV4-2 to TRBJ1-2; TRBD1 is a possible D gene (6 bases). Germline CDR1 is LGHNA and CDR2 is YNFKEQ. Trimming removed 4 bases from V and 4 bases from J, with 13 bases in between. CDR3 length: 14 amino acids. The CDR3 DNA follows: TGTGCCAGCAGCCCAAGGGGAGGGGGCTATGGCTACACCTTC. Translating it yields CASSPRGGGYGYTF.

The chain is built from TRBV9 and TRBJ2-5; no clear D gene. Trimming stripped 2 bases from V and 2 bases from J, with 10 bases between. The CDR3 has 14 residues. Germline V gene lookup returns CDR1 SGDLS and CDR2 YYNGEE. The CDR3 DNA reads as TGTGCCAGCAGCGTTGCGGCCGATCAAGAGACCCAGTACTTC. As protein: CASSVAADQETQYF.

The sample holds a few counts of this clonotype. CDR3 amino acids: CASSRIPSRDSPLHF. The CDR3 DNA follows: TGTGCCAGCAGCCGGATACCCTCGCGGGATTCACCCCTCCACTTT. The gene calls are TRBV7-8 and TRBJ1-6; D gene uncertain. The CDR3 covers 15 residues. V was pared by 5 bases and J by 8 bases, with 16 bases between. CDR1 is SGHVS, CDR2 FQNEAQ, per germline.

The genes are TRBV4-2 and TRBJ1-3; possible D gene TRBD1, 5 bases. In germline, CDR1 is LGHNA, CDR2 YNFKEQ. CDR3 length: 16 residues. Between the trimmed V and J ends, which lost 0 bases and 4 bases, there was a span of 13 bases. Written as DNA, the CDR3 is TGTGCCAGCAGCCAAGATTTTATGGCAGGGGGAAACACCATATATTTT. Its translation: CASSQDFMAGGNTIYF.

The J gene is TRBJ1-5, the V gene TRBV30, with a weak D call TRBD1 (6 bases). The germline V and J ends were trimmed by 0 bases and 7 bases, with 10 bases remaining between them. Per the germline V gene, CDR1 is GTSNPN and CDR2 is SVGIG (reference sequence). The CDR3 has 13 residues. This chain's CDR3 is CAWSVQGRQPQHF. The CDR3 DNA sequence: TGTGCCTGGAGTGTACAGGGAAGGCAGCCCCAGCATTTT.

This clonotype occurred a few times. J is TRBJ1-2 and V is TRBV6-5; 7 nucleotides line up with TRBD1. The V gene end was trimmed by 6 bases and the J gene end by 8 bases; junction bases not matched to a gene: 15. The CDR3 has 15 residues. Germline lookup yields CDR1 MNHEY and CDR2 SVGAGI. This chain's CDR3 is CASSDNRGRPEGYTF. CDR3 in DNA: TGTGCCAGCAGCGATAACAGGGGCCGTCCGGAAGGCTACACCTTC.

This clonotype was counted a few times. V and J are TRBV7-2 and TRBJ1-2, with 11 bases lining up with TRBD1. The germline gives CDR1 SGHTA, CDR2 FQGNSA. V was pared by 1 base and J by 2 bases, with 3 bases of the junction left unmatched. CDR3 length: 16 amino acids. Written as DNA, the CDR3 is TGTGCCAGCAGCTTAGTCGGGACAGGGGGAAACTATGGCTACACCTTC. Its protein product is CASSLVGTGGNYGYTF.

This clonotype has more than one count but fewer than ten. This chain connects TRBV7-6 to TRBJ1-2; D is unclear. CDR1 SGHVS and CDR2 FNYEAQ come from the germline V gene. CDR3 length: 13 amino acids. The V end was cut by 5 bases, the J end by 4 bases, with 11 bases between. CDR3 sequence reads: CASSQPRSYGYTF. Here the CDR3 DNA reads TGTGCCAGCAGCCAACCCAGATCCTATGGCTACACCTTC.

The chain carries TRBV9 and TRBJ2-2; TRBD2 aligns across 7 bases. CDR3 length: 17 amino acids. Trimming cost V 4 bases and J 0 bases; bases outside gene matches: 9. Germline CDR1 reads SGDLS; CDR2 reads YYNGEE. The CDR3 sequence is CASSQMGRGPNTGELFF. Written as DNA, the CDR3 is TGTGCCAGCAGCCAGATGGGGAGGGGACCGAACACCGGGGAGCTGTTTTTT.

The chain couples TRBV27 to TRBJ1-5; D not resolved. This CDR3 spans 14 amino acids. Looked up from germline, CDR1 is MNHEY and CDR2 is SMNVEV (reference sequence). V dropped 4 bases and J dropped 1 base, with 8 bases sitting between them. CDR3 in amino acids: CASSSGWSNQPQHF. Here the CDR3 DNA reads TGTGCCAGCAGTTCGGGTTGGAGCAATCAGCCCCAGCATTTT.

The CDR3 sequence: CASSYQRTESRAFF. The CDR3 DNA reads TGTGCCAGCAGTTACCAGCGGACAGAAAGTAGGGCTTTCTTT. The chain is built from TRBV6-6 and TRBJ1-1; D is perhaps TRBD1 (6 bases). This CDR3 is built from 14 residues. Trimming pared 2 bases from V and 11 bases from J, leaving 18 bases between. Germline V gene lookup returns CDR1 MNHNY and CDR2 SVGAGI (reference sequence).

This clonotype was counted a few times. As DNA, the CDR3 is TGTGCCAGCAGTCTGGACATCCCTTACCAAGAGACCCAGTACTTC. Translating it yields CASSLDIPYQETQYF. The rearrangement links TRBV12-3 or TRBV12-4 to TRBJ2-5; weak D call: TRBD1 (5 bases). Trimming cost V 5 bases and J 0 bases, with 13 bases left between them. The CDR3 runs 15 residues.

J is TRBJ1-4 and V is TRBV20-1; no clear D gene. This CDR3 is 19 amino acids long. Germline V lookup: CDR1 DFQATT, CDR2 SNEGSKA (reference sequence). The V end was cut by 5 bases, the J end by 5 bases, with 30 bases between. The CDR3 DNA follows: TGCAGTGCTTACGATACGGCCCGTGGTAACCCGGGTGTGAATGAAAAACTGTTTTTT. Translating it yields CSAYDTARGNPGVNEKLFF.

The chain carries TRBV4-3 and TRBJ1-5, with D unresolved. CDR3 length: 13 residues. With 0 bases removed from V and 6 bases from J, the gap between germline ends came to 6 bases. Germline CDR1 reads LGHNA; CDR2 reads YSLEER. The CDR3 protein is CASSQDAGQPQHF. The CDR3 DNA reads as TGCGCCAGCAGCCAAGACGCCGGTCAGCCCCAGCATTTT.

The sample holds many counts of this clonotype. The gene calls are TRBV18 and TRBJ1-2; no definite D call. The V gene's germline CDR1 is KGHSH and CDR2 LQKENI. The CDR3 has 14 amino acids. The V end was cut by 4 bases, the J end by 4 bases, with 13 bases between. The CDR3 protein is CASSRTGGSYGYTF. In nucleotides, the CDR3 is TGTGCCAGCTCACGAACGGGCGGGTCCTATGGCTACACCTTC.

Note on this clonotype: One end of the junction varies from germline; a read error may be responsible. The gene calls are TRBV6-5 and TRBJ1-1; the match to TRBD1 covers 8 bases. CDR3 length: 11 amino acids. Per germline, CDR1 MNHEY and CDR2 SVGAGI. CDR3 in amino acids: CASRPTTQGDF. CDR3 in DNA: TGTGCCAGTCGACCGACAACACAGGGGGACTTT.

The gene calls are TRBV20-1 and TRBJ2-7; TRBD1 matches 8 bases. V dropped 6 bases and J dropped 4; count of bases not matched to a gene: 11. Germline CDR1 and CDR2: DFQATT and SNEGSKA (reference sequence). The CDR3 has 14 residues. DNA for the CDR3: TGCAGTGCCCAGAGGTGGACAGGGCGATACGAGCAGTACTTC. Amino acids: CSAQRWTGRYEQYF.

CDR3 sequence: CASSYRTGTGYTF. The DNA of the CDR3 is TGTGCCAGCAGTTACCGAACAGGGACCGGCTACACCTTC. V usage is TRBV6-5 and J usage is TRBJ1-2; possible D gene TRBD1, 6 bases. The germline V and J ends were trimmed by 2 bases and 8 bases, with 12 bases remaining between them. The length of the CDR3 is 13 residues. Germline V lookup: CDR1 MNHEY, CDR2 SVGAGI.

This clonotype was counted ten times or more. The rearrangement uses TRBV4-2 and TRBJ2-5; 7 bases align to TRBD1. Germline V gene lookup returns CDR1 LGHNA and CDR2 YNFKEQ. The CDR3 covers 14 residues. V shed 0 bases, J shed 4 bases, and the junction held 2 bases outside the gene matches. The CDR3 region has the DNA TGTGCCAGCAGCCAAGATCACAGGGGAGAGACCCAGTACTTC. This gives the protein CASSQDHRGETQYF.

The V call is TRBV29-1, the J call TRBJ1-1, with D unclear. CDR1 SQVTM and CDR2 ANQGSEA come from the germline V gene. V was clipped by 7 bases and J by 10 bases, with 19 bases between them. The CDR3 runs to 12 residues. The CDR3 DNA sequence: TGCAGCGCCCGAGAGGCTAAAAGCGGAGCTTTCTTT. Translation: CSAREAKSGAFF.